This T cell receptor (beta chain) is from a study of blood T cells in healthy people across ages (dated by TCRdb to between 2015 and 2016). In the study overall: In model experiments, template switching captured about one uniquely barcoded TCR beta cDNA molecule for every two T cells. Age-related changes in TCR beta repertoire diversity were measured in the study by deep sequencing normalized with unique cDNA molecular identifiers. Donors were grouped into four age groups: young (average roughly 15 years), middle-aged (39), aged (approximately 58) and long-lived (around 80). For two donors (one aged 18 to 29 and one aged 80 or older), the study analyzed two additional independent replicas of 1 million unique cDNA reads from the same blood draw. Overall study results and their limits: Compared with the aged group, the long-lived group had more naive CD4+ T cells, fewer expanded clones and increased TCR diversity, suggesting age selection. Because profiling used bulk unsorted PBMCs, naive and antigen-experienced compartments could not be compared conclusively. Estimates of total diversity based on one million sequenced T cells were considered lower bounds and underestimates. As age increased, observed TCR beta diversity per million T cells dropped in a roughly linear way, and a significant reduction was already evident by age 40. The percentage of naive T cells measured by flow cytometry correlated strongly with observed TCR beta diversity. Because donor CMV infection status was unknown, age-related changes in expanded clonotypes were potentially confounded.

This clonotype has a handful of counts. Its antigen is still unknown. Base qualities are missing; no much larger clone stands one base away. For this chain, trimming is 4 bases at the V end and 4 bases at the J end, and the number of junction bases without a gene match is 14. CDR1 and CDR2 were assigned from the germline V gene (reference sequence) as MNHEY and SMNVEV. From its cysteine to its phenylalanine, the CDR3 spans 17 amino acids. The kept DNA is CDR3 alone, 51 bases in frame from the first base. Libraries came from 5' RACE. The listed sequencing device is Illumina HiSeq 2500. A second PCR of about 6 to 12 cycles was run with a J-beta primer mix and a sample-barcoded 5' primer. Each TCR beta cDNA molecule received a unique molecular identifier from a template-switch 5' adaptor carrying 12 random nucleotides. Each sample yielded at least 3 million CDR3-containing paired-end reads. First-strand cDNA synthesis was performed from all RNA using the Mint cDNA synthesis kit, with priming by a TRBC-specific oligonucleotide. Following uracil-DNA glycosylase treatment, all cDNA underwent a first 18-cycle PCR with the universal primers M1SS and BC2_uni_R. On the authors' methods: Each sample was normalized by randomly selecting 1 million high-quality reads, each carrying a distinct molecular identifier. Instead of being binned into consensus sequences, reads with shared molecular identifiers were discarded. CDR3 identification, clonotype clustering and error correction used MiTCR with a Q25 quality threshold and the strictest error-elimination algorithm. A nonparametric unseen species model with Euler transformation was used to estimate lower-bound total TCR beta diversity. The public reads were run again by TCRdb, first through fastp at Q25 and then through MiXCR, and only productive beta chains were kept. Identical CDR3 protein sequences are pooled into one entry, listed with their most common genes and DNA. Here the V and J calls rest on TCRdb's processing, not on the authors' analysis. The sample table shows 500,000 to 650,000 distinct CDR3 sequences, and roughly a quarter are seen once. Of the sample, 3% to 4% is held by the ten largest clones.

The donors were roughly 39 Caucasian individuals from Russia, aged 6 to 90 years, who were systemically healthy. Each donor gave about 9.8 milliliters of peripheral blood, drawn into EDTA-treated Vacutainer tubes. Ficoll-Paque density-gradient centrifugation was used to isolate PBMCs, with at least 6.5 million per sample. Trizol reagent was used to extract total RNA from the PBMCs, yielding at least 5 micrograms per sample. For every donor, an aliquot of PBMCs went through flow cytometry to measure the percentages of naive CD45RAhigh/CD27high T cells. This sample was shared with a second study, whose subject was T cells of mothers and their children. In that second paper, the authors write: Nine systemically healthy Caucasian individuals served as donors, namely three mothers together with their six children. cDNA synthesis used all of the extracted RNA, with approximately 1.4 ug of RNA in each 15 ul reaction. In the second PCR, the M1S primer added sample barcodes and 2-4 random nucleotides. Over 8.5 million TCR beta CDR3 reads came from each mother, compared with around 3 million reads from each child. Thymic selection shapes the output of TCR recombination in a similar way in related and unrelated pairs, and inherited differences have a minor effect. Normalized repertoire overlap was always slightly but never significantly higher in related than unrelated mother-child pairs. With a sensitivity of 90 to 100 clones per million clonotypes, no persistent microchimeric T cell clones were detected. To look for features that set related mother-child pairs apart from unrelated individuals, the researchers ran deep NGS to compare the TCR beta repertoires of mothers and children. The mean age was approximately 41 +/- 4 years for the mothers and approximately 11 +/- 4 years for the children. After adapter ligation with NEBNext reagents, the libraries were sequenced on Illumina HiSeq 2000 with 100+100 nt paired-end reads. To prevent cross-contamination, the mother and child libraries were prepared one month apart and sequenced in separate runs. For each donor, between about 500,000 and 2,200,000 distinct TCR beta clonotypes were identified. Naive TCR beta clonotypes were estimated from low-frequency clonotypes matched to each donor's FACS-determined naive share, without sorting.

The chain joins TRBV27 to TRBJ2-3, with 7 bases aligning to TRBD2. This sequence was found in a boy aged 2 to 9 in good health. The specimen was blood. The nucleotides are TGTGCCAGCAGTTCAATAGCGGGCCCCCTATGGGCAGATACGCAGTATTTT. Translated, it gives CASSSIAGPLWADTQYF.